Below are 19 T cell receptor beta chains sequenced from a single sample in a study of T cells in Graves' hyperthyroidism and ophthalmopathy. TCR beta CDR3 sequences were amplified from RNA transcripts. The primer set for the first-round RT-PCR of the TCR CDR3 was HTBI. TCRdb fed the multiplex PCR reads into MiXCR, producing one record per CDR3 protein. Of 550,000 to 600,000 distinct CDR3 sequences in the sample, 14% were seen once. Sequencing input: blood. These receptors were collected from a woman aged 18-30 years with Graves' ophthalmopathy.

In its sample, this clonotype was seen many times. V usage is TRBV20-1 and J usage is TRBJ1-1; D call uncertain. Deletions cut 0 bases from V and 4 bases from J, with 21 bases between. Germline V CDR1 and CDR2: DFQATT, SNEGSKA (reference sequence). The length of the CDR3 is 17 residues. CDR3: CSARDLYPTALVTEAFF. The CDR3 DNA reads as TGCAGTGCTAGAGATCTCTATCCCACAGCGTTGGTCACTGAAGCTTTCTTT.

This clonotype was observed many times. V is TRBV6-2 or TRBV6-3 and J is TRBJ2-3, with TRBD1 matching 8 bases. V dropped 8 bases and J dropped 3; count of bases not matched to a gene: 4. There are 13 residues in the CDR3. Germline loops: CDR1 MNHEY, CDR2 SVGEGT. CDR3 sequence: CASLGQGTDTQYF. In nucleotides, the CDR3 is TGTGCCAGCCTTGGACAGGGTACAGATACGCAGTATTTT.

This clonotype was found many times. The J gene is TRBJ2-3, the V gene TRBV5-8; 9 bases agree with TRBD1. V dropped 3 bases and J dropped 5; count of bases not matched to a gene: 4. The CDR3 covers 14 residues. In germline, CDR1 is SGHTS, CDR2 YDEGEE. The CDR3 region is CASSYGTGKDTQYF. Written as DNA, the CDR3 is TGTGCCAGCAGCTACGGGACAGGGAAAGATACGCAGTATTTT.

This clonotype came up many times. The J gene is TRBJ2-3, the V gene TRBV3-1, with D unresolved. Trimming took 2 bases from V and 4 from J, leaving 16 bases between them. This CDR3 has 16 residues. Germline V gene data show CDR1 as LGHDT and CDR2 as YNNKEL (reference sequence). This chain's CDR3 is CASSQSRMAFADTQYF. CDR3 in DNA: TGTGCCAGCAGCCAATCCCGGATGGCCTTCGCAGATACGCAGTATTTT.

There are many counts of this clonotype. CDR3 residues: CASSLARGGRAGEQFF. The CDR3 DNA follows: TGTGCCAGCAGCTTAGCGCGGGGCGGGCGTGCGGGTGAGCAGTTCTTC. The V gene is TRBV7-6, the J gene TRBJ2-1, with D maybe TRBD2 (6 bases). Germline loops: CDR1 SGHVS, CDR2 FNYEAQ. This CDR3 contains 16 residues. Trimming pared 0 bases from V and 9 bases from J, leaving 18 bases between.

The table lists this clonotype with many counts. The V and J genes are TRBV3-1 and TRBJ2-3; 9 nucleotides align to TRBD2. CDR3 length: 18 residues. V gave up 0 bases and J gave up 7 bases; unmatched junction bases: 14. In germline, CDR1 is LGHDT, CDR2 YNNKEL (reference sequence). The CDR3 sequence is CASSQDSPGLAGTNTQYF. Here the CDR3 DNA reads TGTGCCAGCAGCCAAGATTCCCCCGGGCTAGCGGGAACAAATACGCAGTATTTT.

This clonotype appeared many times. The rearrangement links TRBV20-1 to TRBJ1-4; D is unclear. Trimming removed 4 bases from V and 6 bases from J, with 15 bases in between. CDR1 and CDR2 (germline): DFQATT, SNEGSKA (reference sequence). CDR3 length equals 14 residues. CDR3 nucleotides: TGCAGTGCTATCCAGACGGTCTATCATGAAAAACTGTTTTTT. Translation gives CSAIQTVYHEKLFF.

The CDR3, as DNA: TGTGCCAGCAGCTCCTCGGGACTAGCGGGAGGACTCTACAATGAGCAGTTCTTC. Translated, it gives CASSSSGLAGGLYNEQFF. The chain has TRBV11-3 and TRBJ2-1; 15 bases map to TRBD2. The CDR3 spans 18 residues. CDR1 SGHNT and CDR2 YENEEA come from the germline V gene. Losses at the gene ends were 4 bases for V and 3 bases for J; bases not matched to a gene: 7.

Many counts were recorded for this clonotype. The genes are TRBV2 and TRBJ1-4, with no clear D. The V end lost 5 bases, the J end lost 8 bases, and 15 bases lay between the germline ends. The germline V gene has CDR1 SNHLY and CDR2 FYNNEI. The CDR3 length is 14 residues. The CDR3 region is CASSYGPWEEKLFF. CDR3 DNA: TGTGCCAGCAGTTACGGACCGTGGGAGGAAAAACTGTTTTTT. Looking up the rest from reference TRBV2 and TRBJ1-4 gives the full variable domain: EPEVTQTPSHQVTQMGQEVILRCVPISNHLYFYWYRQILGQKVEFLVSFYNNEISEKSEIFDDQFSVERPDGSNFTLKIRSTKLEDSAMYFCASSYGPWEEKLFFGSGTQLSVL.

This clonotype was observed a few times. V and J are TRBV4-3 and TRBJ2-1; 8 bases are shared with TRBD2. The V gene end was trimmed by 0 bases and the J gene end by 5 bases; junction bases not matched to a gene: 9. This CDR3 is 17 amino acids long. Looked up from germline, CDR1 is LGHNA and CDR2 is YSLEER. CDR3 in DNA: TGCGCCAGCAGCCAAGATAGGACTAGCCAGATCGACAATGAGCAGTTCTTC. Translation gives CASSQDRTSQIDNEQFF.

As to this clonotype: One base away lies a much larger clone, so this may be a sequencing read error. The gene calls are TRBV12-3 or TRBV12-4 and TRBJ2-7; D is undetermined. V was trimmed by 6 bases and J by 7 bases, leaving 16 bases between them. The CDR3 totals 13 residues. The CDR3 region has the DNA TGTGCCAGCAGCATAGGTCGGTTCGGGGAGCAGTACTTC. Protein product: CASSIGRFGEQYF.

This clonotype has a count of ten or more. The CDR3 loop is CSARRTEVYEQYF. DNA for the CDR3: TGCAGTGCTCGCCGGACAGAGGTGTACGAGCAGTACTTC. The chain uses TRBV20-1 and TRBJ2-7, with TRBD1 as a possible D gene (6 bases). The CDR3 runs to 13 residues. Germline loops: CDR1 DFQATT, CDR2 SNEGSKA (reference sequence). Trimming cost V 5 bases and J 4 bases, with 15 bases left between them.

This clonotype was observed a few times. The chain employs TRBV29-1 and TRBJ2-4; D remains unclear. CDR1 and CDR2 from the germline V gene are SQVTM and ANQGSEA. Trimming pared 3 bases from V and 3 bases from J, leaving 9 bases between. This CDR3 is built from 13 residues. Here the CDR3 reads CSVDDPLKNIQYF. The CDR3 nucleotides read TGCAGCGTTGATGATCCTCTCAAAAACATTCAGTACTTC.

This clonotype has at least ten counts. CDR3 protein: CASRGTRNETGYGYTF. Here the CDR3 DNA reads TGTGCCAGCAGGGGGACACGGAATGAGACGGGCTATGGCTACACCTTC. The chain couples TRBV12-3 or TRBV12-4 to TRBJ1-2; tentative D call: TRBD1 (6 bases). Trimming pared 6 bases from V and 4 bases from J, leaving 21 bases between. There are 16 residues in the CDR3.

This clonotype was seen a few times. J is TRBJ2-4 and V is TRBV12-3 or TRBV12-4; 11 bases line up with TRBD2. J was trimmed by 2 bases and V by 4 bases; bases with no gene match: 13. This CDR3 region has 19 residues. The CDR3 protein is CASSSRSWTSGQTKNIQYF. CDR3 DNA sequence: TGTGCCAGCAGTTCACGATCCTGGACTAGCGGGCAGACCAAAAACATTCAGTACTTC.

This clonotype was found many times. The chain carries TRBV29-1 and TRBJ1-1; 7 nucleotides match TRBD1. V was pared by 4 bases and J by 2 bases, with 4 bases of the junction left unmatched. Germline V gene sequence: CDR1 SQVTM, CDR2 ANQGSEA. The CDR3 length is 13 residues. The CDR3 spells CSVGGTVNTEAFF. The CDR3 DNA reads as TGCAGCGTTGGAGGGACAGTCAACACTGAAGCTTTCTTT.

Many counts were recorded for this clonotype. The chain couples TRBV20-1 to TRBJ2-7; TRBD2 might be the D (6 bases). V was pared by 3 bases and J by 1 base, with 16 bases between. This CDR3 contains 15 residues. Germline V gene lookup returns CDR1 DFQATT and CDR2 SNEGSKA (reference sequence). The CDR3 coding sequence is TGCAGTGCTAGCGCCTGGAGGGAGCGATCCTACGAGCAGTACTTC. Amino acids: CSASAWRERSYEQYF.

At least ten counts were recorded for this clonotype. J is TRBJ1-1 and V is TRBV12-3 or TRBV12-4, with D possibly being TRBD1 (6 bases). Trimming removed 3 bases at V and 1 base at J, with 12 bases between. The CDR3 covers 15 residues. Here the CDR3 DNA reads TGTGCCAGCAGTTTGTCGGGGGCGGGGAACACTGAAGCTTTCTTT. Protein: CASSLSGAGNTEAFF.

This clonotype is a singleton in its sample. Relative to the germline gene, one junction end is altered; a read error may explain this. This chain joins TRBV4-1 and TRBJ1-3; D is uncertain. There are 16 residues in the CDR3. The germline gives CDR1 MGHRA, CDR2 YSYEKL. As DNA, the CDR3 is TGCGCCAGCAACCAAGTTTTGGGTGTCTCTGGAAACACCATATATTTT. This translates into CASNQVLGVSGNTIYF.